A single sample is the source of the 19 T cell receptor beta chains below, sequenced in a study of response to subunit inactivated influenza vaccine. TCRdb analysed the RT-PCR reads with MiXCR anew, one entry per CDR3 protein. This sample carries a few hundred thousand distinct CDR3 sequences, approximately 15% of them seen once, and the ten largest clones take roughly 11%. The sequenced sample was PBMCs from blood, obtained roughly 12 days after vaccination. Receptors originate from a man aged 50-59 years who received an inactivated influenza vaccine.

This chain connects TRBV30 to TRBJ2-1, with 11 bases identical to TRBD1. The V gene end was trimmed by 3 bases and the J gene end by 7 bases; junction bases not matched to a gene: 11. CDR3 length: 16 amino acids. Germline values: CDR1 GTSNPN, CDR2 SVGIG (reference sequence). The CDR3 nucleotides are TGTGCCTGGAGCGCCCTCGGGACAGGGGGTTATAATGAGCAGTTCTTC. Protein product: CAWSALGTGGYNEQFF.

This clonotype was detected a few times. The chain couples TRBV7-8 to TRBJ2-1, with 7 bases lining up with TRBD2. From germline, CDR1 is SGHVS and CDR2 FQNEAQ. V lost 5 bases, J lost 3 bases, and 10 bases stayed unmatched. CDR3 length: 16 residues. Written as DNA, the CDR3 is TGTGCCAGCAGCCTGGGCGGGAGCGGGTTCTACAATGAGCAGTTCTTC. Amino acid sequence: CASSLGGSGFYNEQFF.

This clonotype was seen ten or more times. The chain carries TRBV7-9 and TRBJ2-3; the match to TRBD2 covers 9 bases. Trimming at V came to 4 bases and at J to 4 bases, leaving 12 bases not matched to a gene. The germline V gene has CDR1 SEHNR and CDR2 FQNEAQ (reference sequence). The CDR3 totals 17 residues. DNA of the CDR3: TGTGCCAGCAGCTCTAGCGGGGCGGCCGTTTGGGCAGATACGCAGTATTTT. It codes for CASSSSGAAVWADTQYF.

The rearrangement joins TRBV20-1 to TRBJ1-1, with D maybe TRBD1 (5 bases). The V gene's germline CDR1 is DFQATT and CDR2 SNEGSKA (reference sequence). CDR3 length equals 14 residues. The germline V and J ends were trimmed by 2 bases and 5 bases, with 15 bases remaining between them. The CDR3 sequence: CSARLRGVWTEAFF. CDR3 bases: TGCAGTGCTAGACTCAGAGGGGTTTGGACTGAAGCTTTCTTT.

This clonotype has at least ten counts. The CDR3 reads CSAEGQGAFGYTF. In DNA, the CDR3 is TGCAGTGCTGAGGGACAGGGGGCGTTTGGCTACACCTTC. The genes are TRBV20-1 and TRBJ1-2; TRBD1 matches at 12 bases. Losses at the gene ends were 5 bases for V and 7 bases for J; bases not matched to a gene: 5. The CDR3 contains 13 residues. Germline CDR1 and CDR2: DFQATT and SNEGSKA (reference sequence).

This clonotype was observed a handful of times. The chain combines TRBV6-5 with TRBJ2-2; a weak D match, TRBD2 (6 bases). V dropped 4 bases and J dropped 0 bases, with 12 bases sitting between them. Germline CDR1 reads MNHEY; CDR2 reads SVGAGI. This CDR3 has 16 amino acids. CDR3 sequence (DNA): TGTGCCAGCAGTTTCGGACTACCCCCGAACACCGGGGAGCTGTTTTTT. Residues: CASSFGLPPNTGELFF.

This chain uses TRBV18 with TRBJ2-6; no clear D gene. Trimming took 5 bases from V and 2 from J, leaving 7 bases between them. Germline CDR1 KGHSH, CDR2 LQKENI. The CDR3 is made up of 14 amino acids. CDR3 amino acids: CASSGATGANVLTF. DNA of the CDR3: TGTGCCAGCTCAGGCGCGACTGGGGCCAACGTCCTGACTTTC.

This chain connects TRBV10-3 to TRBJ2-7; D not certain. This CDR3 region has 13 residues. Trimming removed 3 bases from V and 1 base from J, with 7 bases in between. CDR1 is ENHRY, CDR2 SYGVKD, per germline. The CDR3, as DNA: TGTGCCATCAGTGATCTGGGGTCCTACGAGCAGTACTTC. This gives the protein CAISDLGSYEQYF.

This clonotype was picked up many times. V gene TRBV12-3 or TRBV12-4 combines with J gene TRBJ2-6; D ambiguous. Trimming shortened V by 5 bases and J by 0 bases, and 14 bases separated the two germline ends. The CDR3 totals 17 residues. The CDR3 loop is CASSDAGLSSGANVLTF. CDR3 nucleotide sequence: TGTGCCAGCAGTGACGCTGGGTTAAGCTCTGGGGCCAACGTCCTGACTTTC.

The chain couples TRBV30 to TRBJ1-1; no reliable D call. This CDR3 comprises 12 residues. Trimming removed 3 bases at V and 3 bases at J, with 8 bases between. Germline assignment: CDR1 GTSNPN and CDR2 SVGIG (reference sequence). CDR3 DNA: TGTGCCTGGAGGGACGGGGACACTGAAGCTTTCTTT. Residues: CAWRDGDTEAFF.

The chain combines TRBV20-1 with TRBJ2-7; 7 nucleotides agree with TRBD1. CDR3 size: 15 residues. The germline V gene has CDR1 DFQATT and CDR2 SNEGSKA (reference sequence). J was trimmed by 2 bases and V by 6 bases; bases with no gene match: 13. The CDR3 loop is CSAIAGDRVTYEQYF. CDR3 nucleotide sequence: TGCAGTGCCATTGCCGGGGACAGAGTTACCTACGAGCAGTACTTC.

This clonotype has just a few counts. The CDR3 loop reads CASSLGFGAGELFF. The CDR3 nucleotides read TGCGCCAGCAGCTTGGGGTTCGGTGCCGGGGAGCTGTTTTTT. This chain joins TRBV5-1 and TRBJ2-2; D gene ambiguous. The CDR3 is made up of 14 amino acids. Germline values: CDR1 SGHRS, CDR2 YFSETQ. Trimming took off 0 bases at V and 6 bases at J, with 9 bases between the two ends.

The chain uses TRBV9 and TRBJ1-3, with D unclear. The CDR3 sequence is 11 residues long. Germline CDR1 reads SGDLS; CDR2 reads YYNGEE. V lost 8 bases and J 3 bases, leaving 6 bases between the germline ends. The DNA for the CDR3 is TGTGCCAGTGGAAATGGAAACACCATATATTTT. Its translation: CASGNGNTIYF. Filled out from reference TRBV9 and TRBJ1-3, the complete variable domain reads DSGVTQTPKHLITATGQRVTLRCSPRSGDLSVYWYQQSLDQGLQFLIQYYNGEERAKGNILERFSAQQFPDLHSELNLSSLELGDSALYFCASGNGNTIYFGEGSWLTVV.

The table lists this clonotype with many counts. The chain couples TRBV5-1 to TRBJ2-3; TRBD2 is a possible D gene (6 bases). CDR1 and CDR2 from the germline V gene are SGHRS and YFSETQ. The CDR3 covers 14 residues. The germline V and J ends were trimmed by 4 bases and 6 bases, with 15 bases remaining between them. In DNA, the CDR3 is TGCGCCAGCAGCCAGACGGCGGGAAGCGATACGCAGTATTTT. As protein: CASSQTAGSDTQYF.

This clonotype has a handful of counts. This chain uses TRBV4-2 with TRBJ2-7, with 7 bases that match TRBD1. CDR1 and CDR2 from the germline V gene are LGHNA and YNFKEQ. Trimming cost V 0 bases and J 1 base; bases outside gene matches: 6. The CDR3 consists of 16 residues. The CDR3 loop is CASSQDRGPTSYEQYF. The CDR3 DNA follows: TGTGCCAGCAGCCAAGATAGGGGGCCAACTTCCTACGAGCAGTACTTC.

The chain couples TRBV11-1 to TRBJ2-1; TRBD2 might be the D (6 bases). The germline CDR1 and CDR2 sequences are SGHAT and FQDESV (reference sequence). V gave up 5 bases and J gave up 7 bases, with 12 bases separating them. The CDR3 has 13 amino acids. CDR3 amino acids: CASSRGLWNEQFF. The CDR3 nucleotides read TGTGCCAGCAGCCGGGGGTTGTGGAATGAGCAGTTCTTC.

This rearrangement joins TRBV5-1 to TRBJ2-5; 7 positions match TRBD2. The ends lost 4 bases at V and 1 base at J; junction bases unmatched: 7. Germline CDR1 is SGHRS and CDR2 is YFSETQ. This CDR3 has 15 residues. In nucleotides, the CDR3 is TGCGCCAGCAGCAAAAGCAGCGGGGTCCAAGAGACCCAGTACTTC. Protein product: CASSKSSGVQETQYF.

V usage is TRBV11-2 and J usage is TRBJ2-7, with a tentative D call TRBD2 (5 bases). The length of the CDR3 is 13 residues. The ends were cut back, 4 bases at V and 5 bases at J, with 12 bases in the middle. Germline CDR1 reads SGHAT; CDR2 reads FQNNGV. CDR3 region: CASSSGVGNEQYF. CDR3 nucleotide sequence: TGTGCCAGCAGCTCCGGGGTAGGAAACGAGCAGTACTTC.

V is TRBV5-1 and J is TRBJ2-7; weak D call: TRBD1 (6 bases). The CDR3 is 14 amino acids. V lost 4 bases and J 0 bases, leaving 11 bases between the germline ends. Germline CDR1 is SGHRS and CDR2 is YFSETQ. In DNA form, the CDR3 reads TGCGCCAGCAGCCCGCAGGGGAGCTCCTACGAGCAGTACTTC. Amino acids: CASSPQGSSYEQYF.